Listed below are T cell receptor beta chains from one sample, sequenced in a study of radiotherapy plus CTLA-4 blockade in lung cancer. Libraries were prepared by immunoSEQ multiplex PCR; TCRdb keeps only in-frame clonotypes and omits some of them. The data hold 49,000 or so clones, with 70% to 80% observed a single time. The sample in question was peripheral blood, obtained from a patient treated with radiotherapy plus ipilimumab. The source is a human donor with non-small cell lung cancer who had stable disease on radiotherapy plus ipilimumab. CDR3s include the opening cysteine and the closing phenylalanine or tryptophan. A D gene is named only where the DNA matches it firmly. Expanded clones are given a class, and other clones once, few, many or no size at all.

j_call: TRBJ2-2; d_call: .; v_call: TRBV15; clone_size: .; cdr3_aa: CATSKSLPGLLTGELFF; cdr3_nt: TGTGCCACCAGCAAATCCCTCCCGGGCTTACTCACCGGGGAGCTGTTTTTT
j_call: TRBJ2-1; d_call: TRBD2; v_call: TRBV11-3; clone_size: .; cdr3_aa: CASSLGLAGGRNEQFF; cdr3_nt: TGTGCCAGCAGCTTGGGACTAGCGGGGGGCCGCAATGAGCAGTTCTTC
j_call: TRBJ2-1; d_call: TRBD2; v_call: TRBV18; clone_size: .; cdr3_aa: CASQGASGDHEQFF; cdr3_nt: TGTGCCAGCCAAGGGGCTAGCGGGGATCATGAGCAGTTCTTC
j_call: TRBJ2-7; d_call: .; v_call: TRBV6-1; clone_size: .; cdr3_aa: CASSHTTLYEQYF; cdr3_nt: TGTGCCAGCAGTCACACGACTCTCTACGAGCAGTACTTC
j_call: TRBJ2-1; d_call: TRBD1; v_call: TRBV5-1; clone_size: .; cdr3_aa: CASSSPTGQGYNEQFF; cdr3_nt: TGCGCCAGCAGCTCGCCCACGGGACAGGGTTACAATGAGCAGTTCTTC
j_call: TRBJ2-3; d_call: .; v_call: TRBV15; clone_size: .; cdr3_aa: CATSRDRAGTDTQYF; cdr3_nt: TGTGCCACCAGCAGAGATAGGGCTGGCACAGATACGCAGTATTTT
j_call: TRBJ1-5; d_call: .; v_call: TRBV6-1; clone_size: few; cdr3_aa: CASSESGRGINQPQHF; cdr3_nt: TGTGCCAGCAGTGAATCTGGGAGGGGGATTAATCAGCCCCAGCATTTT
j_call: TRBJ2-3; d_call: TRBD2; v_call: TRBV5-1; clone_size: .; cdr3_aa: CASRLLAGGSTDTQYF; cdr3_nt: TGCGCCAGCAGATTACTAGCGGGGGGTAGCACAGATACGCAGTATTTT
j_call: TRBJ2-7; d_call: .; v_call: TRBV9; clone_size: .; cdr3_aa: CASSPGTVIYEQYF; cdr3_nt: TGTGCCAGCAGCCCCGGGACGGTGATCTACGAGCAGTACTTC
j_call: TRBJ2-5; d_call: TRBD2; v_call: TRBV5-1; clone_size: .; cdr3_aa: CASRVAGGPETQYF; cdr3_nt: TGCGCCAGCAGGGTAGCGGGGGGGCCTGAGACCCAGTACTTC
j_call: TRBJ1-4; d_call: TRBD1; v_call: TRBV18; clone_size: few; cdr3_aa: CASSSGTGVEKLFF; cdr3_nt: TGTGCCAGCTCATCCGGGACAGGGGTTGAAAAACTGTTTTTT
j_call: TRBJ1-5; d_call: .; v_call: TRBV19; clone_size: .; cdr3_aa: CASSYSRGNQPQHF; cdr3_nt: TGTGCCAGTAGTTACTCTCGGGGCAATCAGCCCCAGCATTTT
j_call: TRBJ1-6; d_call: .; v_call: TRBV10-1; clone_size: .; cdr3_aa: CASRSGTGNSPLHF; cdr3_nt: TGCGCCAGCAGGTCCGGGACCGGGAATTCACCCCTCCACTTT
j_call: TRBJ1-4; d_call: .; v_call: TRBV7-2; clone_size: .; cdr3_aa: CASSVASVMGEKLFF; cdr3_nt: TGTGCCAGCAGCGTCGCTTCGGTGATGGGTGAAAAACTGTTTTTT
j_call: TRBJ1-1; d_call: .; v_call: TRBV10-3; clone_size: .; cdr3_aa: CAISERGPEASAFF; cdr3_nt: TGTGCCATCAGTGAGCGGGGGCCTGAGGCTTCAGCTTTCTTT
j_call: TRBJ1-4; d_call: TRBD1; v_call: TRBV5-4; clone_size: .; cdr3_aa: CASRPTGGFSPDEKLFF; cdr3_nt: TGTGCCAGCAGACCGACAGGGGGCTTCAGTCCTGATGAAAAACTGTTTTTT
j_call: TRBJ1-5; d_call: .; v_call: TRBV2; clone_size: .; cdr3_aa: CASSEQGTLIQPQHF; cdr3_nt: TGTGCCAGCAGTGAACAGGGTACCCTTATTCAGCCCCAGCATTTT
j_call: TRBJ2-5; d_call: .; v_call: TRBV28; clone_size: .; cdr3_aa: CASSLGSGRQETQYF; cdr3_nt: TGTGCCAGCAGTTTAGGGTCGGGGCGGCAAGAGACCCAGTACTTC
j_call: TRBJ1-1; d_call: .; v_call: TRBV5-5; clone_size: .; cdr3_aa: CASSLGRVNTEAFF; cdr3_nt: TGTGCCAGCAGCTTGGGTCGAGTGAACACTGAAGCTTTCTTT
j_call: TRBJ2-4; d_call: .; v_call: TRBV19; clone_size: medium-sized; cdr3_aa: CASSIEGSPNIQYF; cdr3_nt: TGTGCCAGTAGTATAGAAGGGTCCCCAAACATTCAGTACTTC
j_call: TRBJ1-2; d_call: .; v_call: TRBV28; clone_size: .; cdr3_aa: CASTKGVFGLGYTF; cdr3_nt: TGTGCCAGCACCAAAGGGGTTTTCGGCCTTGGCTACACCTTC
j_call: TRBJ1-1; d_call: TRBD1; v_call: TRBV18; clone_size: .; cdr3_aa: CASSLRTGMNTEAFF; cdr3_nt: TGTGCCAGCTCACTACGGACAGGGATGAACACTGAAGCTTTCTTT
j_call: TRBJ1-4; d_call: TRBD1; v_call: TRBV6-5; clone_size: .; cdr3_aa: CASRVQGPEEKLFF; cdr3_nt: TGTGCCAGCAGAGTACAGGGGCCAGAAGAAAAACTGTTTTTT
j_call: TRBJ2-2; d_call: TRBD1; v_call: TRBV11-1; clone_size: .; cdr3_aa: CASSLGVSTGVLTGELFF; cdr3_nt: TGTGCCAGCAGCTTAGGGGTCTCTACAGGGGTCCTCACCGGGGAGCTGTTTTTT
j_call: TRBJ2-2; d_call: TRBD1; v_call: TRBV11-2; clone_size: once; cdr3_aa: CASSLDETGGPAGELFF; cdr3_nt: TGTGCCAGCAGCTTAGACGAGACAGGGGGCCCTGCCGGGGAGCTGTTTTTT
j_call: TRBJ1-2; d_call: TRBD1; v_call: TRBV13; clone_size: .; cdr3_aa: CASSPGTGRIYGYTF; cdr3_nt: TGTGCCAGCAGCCCAGGGACAGGGAGGATCTATGGCTACACCTTC
j_call: TRBJ1-5; d_call: .; v_call: TRBV29-1; clone_size: .; cdr3_aa: CSVAGPGAGSNQPQHF; cdr3_nt: TGCAGCGTGGCCGGACCCGGGGCGGGAAGCAATCAGCCCCAGCATTTT
j_call: TRBJ2-2; d_call: .; v_call: TRBV11-3; clone_size: .; cdr3_aa: CASRGVTNTGELFF; cdr3_nt: TGTGCCAGCCGGGGAGTTACGAACACCGGGGAGCTGTTTTTT
j_call: TRBJ2-5; d_call: .; v_call: TRBV18; clone_size: .; cdr3_aa: CASSPQAKETQYF; cdr3_nt: TGTGCCAGCTCACCTCAAGCCAAAGAGACCCAGTACTTC
j_call: TRBJ2-1; d_call: .; v_call: TRBV20-1; clone_size: .; cdr3_aa: CSASAYNEQFF; cdr3_nt: TGCAGTGCTAGCGCCTACAATGAGCAGTTCTTC
j_call: TRBJ1-2; d_call: TRBD1; v_call: TRBV6-5; clone_size: .; cdr3_aa: CASSKTGFGYTF; cdr3_nt: TGTGCCAGCAGTAAGACAGGGTTTGGCTACACCTTC
j_call: TRBJ1-1; d_call: .; v_call: TRBV5-8; clone_size: .; cdr3_aa: CASSWRSGGTEAFF; cdr3_nt: TGTGCCAGCAGCTGGAGGTCGGGGGGGACTGAAGCTTTCTTT
j_call: TRBJ2-2; d_call: TRBD1; v_call: TRBV9; clone_size: .; cdr3_aa: CASSGTGGRTGELFF; cdr3_nt: TGTGCCAGCAGCGGGACAGGGGGCAGAACCGGGGAGCTGTTTTTT
j_call: TRBJ2-2; d_call: .; v_call: TRBV5-3; clone_size: .; cdr3_aa: CARSLGPRELFF; cdr3_nt: TGTGCCAGAAGCCTAGGGCCCCGGGAGCTGTTTTTT
j_call: TRBJ2-3; d_call: TRBD2; v_call: TRBV2; clone_size: .; cdr3_aa: CASTEGPAGAEDTQYF; cdr3_nt: TGTGCCAGCACCGAGGGTCCAGCGGGGGCGGAAGATACGCAGTATTTT
j_call: TRBJ1-5; d_call: TRBD1; v_call: TRBV11-2; clone_size: .; cdr3_aa: CASSSDRGGQPQHF; cdr3_nt: TGTGCCAGCAGCTCAGACAGGGGCGGGCAGCCCCAGCATTTT
j_call: TRBJ1-4; d_call: .; v_call: TRBV27; clone_size: .; cdr3_aa: CASSPWGMGEKLFF; cdr3_nt: TGTGCCAGCAGCCCATGGGGGATGGGCGAAAAACTGTTTTTT
j_call: TRBJ1-1; d_call: TRBD1; v_call: TRBV14; clone_size: few; cdr3_aa: CASSQDWQGAYMNTEAFF; cdr3_nt: TGTGCCAGCAGCCAAGATTGGCAGGGGGCTTACATGAACACTGAAGCTTTCTTT
j_call: TRBJ1-5; d_call: TRBD1; v_call: TRBV30; clone_size: once; cdr3_aa: CAWTLGQSPQHF; cdr3_nt: TGTGCCTGGACACTGGGACAGAGCCCCCAGCATTTT
j_call: TRBJ1-1; d_call: .; v_call: TRBV19; clone_size: .; cdr3_aa: CASSIDQSGRTEAFF; cdr3_nt: TGTGCCAGTAGTATAGATCAGAGTGGGAGGACTGAAGCTTTCTTT
j_call: TRBJ1-1; d_call: .; v_call: TRBV19; clone_size: .; cdr3_aa: CASSSPAGWENTEAFF; cdr3_nt: TGTGCCAGTAGTAGCCCAGCAGGGTGGGAGAACACTGAAGCTTTCTTT
j_call: TRBJ1-5; d_call: .; v_call: TRBV5-1; clone_size: .; cdr3_aa: CASSPVAGNQPQHF; cdr3_nt: TGCGCCAGCAGCCCGGTGGCAGGCAATCAGCCCCAGCATTTT
j_call: TRBJ1-6; d_call: TRBD1; v_call: TRBV6-1; clone_size: .; cdr3_aa: CASSEGAGGVRNNSPLHF; cdr3_nt: TGTGCCAGCAGTGAAGGGGCAGGGGGGGTGCGTAATAATTCACCCCTCCACTTT
j_call: TRBJ1-6; d_call: .; v_call: TRBV19; clone_size: .; cdr3_aa: CASSIVPGVVGSPLHF; cdr3_nt: TGTGCCAGTAGTATAGTACCTGGGGTAGTTGGATCACCCCTCCACTTT
j_call: TRBJ1-2; d_call: .; v_call: TRBV4-3; clone_size: .; cdr3_aa: CASSQDLWGRGYGYTF; cdr3_nt: TGCGCCAGCAGCCAAGATCTATGGGGACGGGGATATGGCTACACCTTC
j_call: TRBJ1-2; d_call: .; v_call: TRBV2; clone_size: .; cdr3_aa: CASKRQNYGYTF; cdr3_nt: TGTGCCAGCAAGAGACAGAACTATGGCTACACCTTC
j_call: TRBJ2-4; d_call: TRBD1; v_call: TRBV28; clone_size: .; cdr3_aa: CASRPGGAKNIQYF; cdr3_nt: TGTGCCAGCAGACCAGGGGGCGCAAAAAACATTCAGTACTTC
j_call: TRBJ2-1; d_call: TRBD1; v_call: TRBV5-4; clone_size: .; cdr3_aa: CASSSQTGGNEQFF; cdr3_nt: TGTGCCAGCAGCTCCCAGACAGGGGGAAATGAGCAGTTCTTC
j_call: TRBJ2-1; d_call: TRBD2; v_call: TRBV9; clone_size: .; cdr3_aa: CASSRNPSGGRYNEQFF; cdr3_nt: TGTGCCAGCAGTCGAAACCCTAGCGGGGGCCGCTACAATGAGCAGTTCTTC